This T cell receptor (beta chain) comes out of a study of human T cells and chemical hapten exposure (dated by TCRdb to the early 2020s). About the investigation overall: For sensitization, 2% DPC in acetone was applied to an approximately 2 cm by approximately 2 cm area of upper inner arm skin. Throughout the roughly 23-week study period, patients were also given weekly therapeutic DPC doses on the scalp. Patch testing was performed on the upper back with Finn chambers containing 0.01% DPC, and the patch tests were scored after 6 days according to International Contact Dermatitis Research Group standards. Most of the patients in the cohort were female, and the cohort covered alopecia areata with under or over 50% scalp involvement, alopecia totalis and alopecia universalis. The libraries were sequenced as a pool, and the TCR yield per sample differed mostly because of small variations in library volumes within the pool. In alopecia patients, the study followed how the peripheral blood TCR repertoire changed in vivo over primary and secondary sensitization to diphenylcyclopropenone (DPC), a hapten. Patient blood was sampled pre-sensitization (week 0) and at 2, 6 and about 24 weeks after DPC sensitization. Under 30 alopecia patients gave blood for TCR sequencing at one to four time points (pre-sensitization, 2, 6 and 24 weeks).

Cut back by 0 bases and 9 bases, the V and J ends lie 18 bases apart. CDR1 and CDR2, looked up from the germline V gene, are SGHTA and FQGNSA. The CDR3 starts with the cysteine, ends with the phenylalanine, and has 16 residues. The sequence is cut down to CDR3 DNA, 48 bases in frame from base 1. This clonotype has a handful of counts. It lacks a known antigen. Base qualities were left out, and no much larger clone turns up one base away. The library was prepared using RACE. The run used a NextSeq 500. Library preparation attached unique molecular identifiers to individual cDNA molecules for quantitative, reproducible TCR counting. From each blood RNA sample, both TCR alpha and TCR beta chains were sequenced. Per the authors' processing: Samples had a median of approximately 96,000 TCRs, with a range from roughly 20,000 to 690,600. V, J and CDR3 annotation of the TCR reads was performed with the Decombinator software suite. Every sample was subsampled to the same number of TCRs (28,000) for the PS versus PT1 abundance plots. Expanded TCRs were defined as absent before sensitization and observed at least eight times at the 2-week time point. TCRdb passed the public sequencing reads through fastp at Q25 and MiXCR, retaining productive beta sequences. Each entry merges the rows of one CDR3 protein and shows their most common DNA and genes. For this entry, the V and J calls and clone size follow TCRdb and not the study's own pipeline. This sample lists more than 55,000 distinct CDR3 sequences; approximately 10% were detected once. The ten largest clones take up roughly 4% of the sample.

Paper-wide results and their limitations: Because every patient had alopecia, a presumed autoimmune disease, the patients' immune response might differ from that of healthy individuals. Repeated subsampling changed both the strength of the expansion versus patch-test correlation and the threshold at which that correlation became significant. Compared with pre-sensitization or healthy control sets, expanded TCRs formed significantly more large CDR3 similarity clusters, which is consistent with antigen-driven responses. The number of PT1 expanded TCRs positively correlated with patch test score, significant at thresholds 8, 16 and 32 but not 4. The number of TCRs above 1 in 1000 frequency did not change with DPC sensitization; there was no evidence of global repertoire structure alterations.

The sample's time point, from its label and the paper: pre-sensitization, week 0. The treatment or condition label corresponds to: therapeutic diphenylcyclopropenone sensitization with weekly scalp DPC. Blood at each patch-test visit was drawn before the patch test was applied. Patients were considered eligible if aged 18 to 70, diagnosed with alopecia and deemed suitable for DPC therapy, and patients were excluded if pregnant. Total RNA was isolated from unfractionated whole blood collected in Tempus Blood RNA tubes. This chain is built from TRBV7-2 and TRBJ2-1, with a tentative D gene TRBD2 over 7 matching bases. The TCR sequence derives from a woman between 35 and 50 years old with alopecia areata. Some clones in this sample may be carry-over from other donors' samples. Sequenced material: whole blood, taken in connection with sensitization to the hapten diphenylcyclopropenone (DPC). The bases read TGTGCCAGCAGCTTAGCTCTCGCGGGGGCAAAAGGTGAGCAGTTCTTC. The encoded protein is CASSLALAGAKGEQFF. The full variable domain, with segments outside the CDR3 supplied by the reference TRBV7-2 and TRBJ2-1 proteins, appears as GAGVSQSPSNKVTEKGKDVELRCDPISGHTALYWYRQSLGQGLEFLIYFQGNSAPDKSGLPSDRFSAERTGGSVSTLTIQRTQQEDSAVYLCASSLALAGAKGEQFFGPGTRLTVL.